This T cell receptor (beta chain) was found in a study of technical replicates of blood from several donors. Repertoires were generated with immunoSEQ multiplex PCR, while TCRdb's copy carries only in-frame clones and drops some. The data show tens of thousands of clones, with roughly 92% seen just once and 0.3% to 0.45% held by the top ten. The CDR3 has 17 amino acids. Germline trimming cut 0 bases from V and 5 bases from J; bases unmatched to any gene: 9. Germline CDR1 reads SGHRS; CDR2 reads YFSETQ. The chain is built from TRBV5-1 and TRBJ2-7; 12 nucleotides agree with TRBD2. The material sequenced was T cells isolated from PBMCs. The TCR originated in a human donor in good health. CDR3 loop: CASSLDLAGGPSDEQYF. CDR3 nucleotides: TGCGCCAGCAGCTTGGACCTAGCGGGAGGGCCATCGGACGAGCAGTACTTC.